This TCR beta chain is drawn from a study of a mutant IDH1 vaccine in newly diagnosed glioma. The overall study: Treated patients had a mean age of roughly 44 years and a sex split that was around 60% male and around 38% female. Therapy received beforehand was radiotherapy, temozolomide, or both, with most patients given both.

TCRdb keeps only in-frame clones here, not all; method: immunoSEQ multiplex PCR. This table holds some 56,000 clones, more than 85% found once. As to time point: baseline, week 1 (first vaccination visit). Indicated treatment: pre-vaccination baseline after standard-of-care therapy. New WHO grade 3 or 4 IDH1-mutant, ATRX-lost astrocytomas were present in all donors. Trimming shortened V by 4 bases and J by 4 bases, and 13 bases separated the two germline ends. This CDR3 spans 13 amino acids. Germline V gene sequence: CDR1 SQVTM, CDR2 ANQGSEA. The specimen was PBMCs, collected from a glioma patient treated with radiotherapy, temozolomide or both. The source is a man aged 45 to 65 with glioma. The chain has TRBV29-1 and TRBJ1-2; D remains unclear. The CDR3 sequence: CSVVAGPSYGYTF. Written as DNA, the CDR3 is TGCAGCGTTGTTGCGGGTCCGAGCTATGGCTACACCTTC.